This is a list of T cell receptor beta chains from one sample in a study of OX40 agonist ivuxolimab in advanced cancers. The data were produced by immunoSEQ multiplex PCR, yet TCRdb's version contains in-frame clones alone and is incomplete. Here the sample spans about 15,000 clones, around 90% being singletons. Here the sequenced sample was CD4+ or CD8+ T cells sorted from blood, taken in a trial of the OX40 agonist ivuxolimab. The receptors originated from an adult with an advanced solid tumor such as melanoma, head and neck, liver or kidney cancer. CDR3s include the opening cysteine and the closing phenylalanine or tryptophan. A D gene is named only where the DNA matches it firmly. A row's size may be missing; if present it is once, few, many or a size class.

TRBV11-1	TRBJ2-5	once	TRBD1	TGTGCCAGCAGCTCAGACAGGGTAGGGGAGACCCAGTACTTC	CASSSDRVGETQYF
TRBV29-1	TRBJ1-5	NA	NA	TGCAGCGTTGAGGTTGGCTTCAATCAGCCCCAGCATTTT	CSVEVGFNQPQHF
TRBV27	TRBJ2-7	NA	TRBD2	TGTGCCAGCAGTTTACGAGGACTAGCGGGCTCCTACGAGCAGTACTTC	CASSLRGLAGSYEQYF
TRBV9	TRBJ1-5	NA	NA	TGTGCCAGCAGCCGGGGGGTGAGCAATCAGCCCCAGCATTTT	CASSRGVSNQPQHF
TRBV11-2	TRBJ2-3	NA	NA	TGTGCCAGCAGCCCGATTAGCTATGGACGGTTGGATACGCAGTATTTT	CASSPISYGRLDTQYF
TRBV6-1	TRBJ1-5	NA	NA	TGTGCCAGCAGTTCGAAGTTCCCGGATGATCAGCCCCAGCATTTT	CASSSKFPDDQPQHF
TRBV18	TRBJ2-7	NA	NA	TGTGCCAGCTCACCATTGCAGGGATTCTACGAGCAGTACTTC	CASSPLQGFYEQYF
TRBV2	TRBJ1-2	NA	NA	TGTGCCAGCAGTCCACTCGCGCGGCTTAACTATGGCTACACCTTC	CASSPLARLNYGYTF
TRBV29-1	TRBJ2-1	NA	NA	TGCGCTCGTCGGGGTGGCTTATACAATGAGCAGTTCTTC	CARRGGLYNEQFF
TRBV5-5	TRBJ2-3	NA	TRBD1	TGTGCCAGCAGCGGGCCGCCCGGACAGGGGGTCACAGATACGCAGTATTTT	CASSGPPGQGVTDTQYF
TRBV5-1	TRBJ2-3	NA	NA	TGCGCCAGCAGCACCGGGACAACTAGCACAGATACGCAGTATTTT	CASSTGTTSTDTQYF
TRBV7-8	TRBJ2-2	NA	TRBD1	TGTGCCAGCAGCTTTGGACAGGGGGTCGGGGAGCTGTTTTTT	CASSFGQGVGELFF
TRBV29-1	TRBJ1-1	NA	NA	TGCAGCGATTACGGGGAGATGAACACTGAAGCTTTCTTT	CSDYGEMNTEAFF
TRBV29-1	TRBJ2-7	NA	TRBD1	TGCAGCGTTGGGGACAGGGGGAATTACGAGCAGTACTTC	CSVGDRGNYEQYF